Sequencing of this T cell receptor (beta chain) was carried out in a study of Graves' ophthalmopathy and Graves' hyperthyroidism. Study-wide context: Peripheral blood was gathered at first diagnosis, ahead of any treatment whatsoever. Study conclusions and caveats: Blood samples also showed most expanded thyroid clonotypes exceeding 0.001 frequency.

As the starting material, more than 7.5 ml of fresh peripheral blood yielded the PBMCs. RNA served as the template for amplifying TCR beta CDR3 regions. Second-round multiplex PCR came after first-round RT-PCR with HTBI primers. TCRdb processed the multiplex PCR reads anew with MiXCR; each CDR3 protein has one entry. The sample includes 200,000 to 250,000 distinct CDR3 sequences, roughly 27% of them seen just once. This clonotype has at least ten counts. Antigen specificity is unknown. A junction boundary mismatches the germline segment, possibly from a read error. Sample: peripheral blood. This clonotype originated in a man aged 45 to 65 with Graves' ophthalmopathy.

CDR3 in amino acids: CASSPGPGTSHSYEQYF. The CDR3 DNA reads as TGCGCCAGCAGTCCCGGCCCGGGGACATCCCACTCCTACGAGCAGTACTTC. The chain combines TRBV28 with TRBJ2-7, with D tentatively TRBD1 (6 bases). This CDR3 comprises 17 residues. Per germline, CDR1 MDHEN and CDR2 SYDVKM.